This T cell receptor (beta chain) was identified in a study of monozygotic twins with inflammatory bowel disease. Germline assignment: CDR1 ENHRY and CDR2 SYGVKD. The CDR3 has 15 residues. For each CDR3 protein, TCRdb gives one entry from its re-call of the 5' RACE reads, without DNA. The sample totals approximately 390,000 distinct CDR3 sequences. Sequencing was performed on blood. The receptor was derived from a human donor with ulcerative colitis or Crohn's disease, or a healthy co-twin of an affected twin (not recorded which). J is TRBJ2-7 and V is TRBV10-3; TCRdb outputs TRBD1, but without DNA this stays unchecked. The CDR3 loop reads CAISEVRVSSYEQYF.